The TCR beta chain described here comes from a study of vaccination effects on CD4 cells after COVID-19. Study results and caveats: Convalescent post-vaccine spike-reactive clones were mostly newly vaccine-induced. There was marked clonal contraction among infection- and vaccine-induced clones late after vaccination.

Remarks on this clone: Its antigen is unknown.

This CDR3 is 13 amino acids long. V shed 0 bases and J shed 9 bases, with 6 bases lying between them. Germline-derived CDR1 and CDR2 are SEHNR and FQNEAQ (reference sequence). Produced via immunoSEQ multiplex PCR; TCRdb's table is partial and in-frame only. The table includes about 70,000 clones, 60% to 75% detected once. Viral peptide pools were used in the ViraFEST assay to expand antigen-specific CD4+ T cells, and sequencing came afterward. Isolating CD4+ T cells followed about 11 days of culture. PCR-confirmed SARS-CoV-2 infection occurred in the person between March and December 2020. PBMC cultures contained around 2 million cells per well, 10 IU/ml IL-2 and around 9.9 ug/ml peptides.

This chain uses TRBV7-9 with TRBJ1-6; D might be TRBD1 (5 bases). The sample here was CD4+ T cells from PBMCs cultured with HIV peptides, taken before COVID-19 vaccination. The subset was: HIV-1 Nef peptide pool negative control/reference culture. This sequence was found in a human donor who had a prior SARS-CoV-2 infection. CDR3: CASSLAGVSPLHF. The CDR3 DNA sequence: TGTGCCAGCAGCTTAGCGGGGGTTTCACCCCTCCACTTT.